This TCR beta chain was documented in a study of blood T cell repertoires in COVID-19 (dated by TCRdb to about 2020). Study-level background: Samples from collaborators originated in the United States, Italy and Spain and spanned both the acute and convalescent phases of COVID-19. The prospective study material was composed of cDNA or gDNA derived from T cells, B-cell-depleted T cells, or PBMCs. The dataset comprised deeply sampled blood TCRbeta repertoires from subjects exposed to, actively infected with, or recovered from COVID-19. A freely available public database, intended as a resource for researchers studying the immune response to SARS-CoV-2, is where the repertoires were released. The samples were drawn from the first 160 participants of the ongoing ImmuneRACE study and from some 1,300 subjects provided by 6 global collaborators. Sample metadata almost always included a de-identified subject ID, COVID-19 status, age in years and sex. Where HLA class I and class II types were available, the types were taken from metadata supplied by the sample provider, not from assay-based typing. What the work shows at the level of the full study, not this receptor alone: The quantity of clinical and demographic metadata differed by source and by participant and was supplied without curation.

Enrolling through a virtual design, the prospective study's participants ranged in age from about 18 to 89 years and lived across roughly 24 United States geographic areas. To assign participants to cohorts, the prospective study relied on clinical history that participants themselves reported in a screening survey and a study questionnaire. Recovered participants in ImmuneRACE Cohort 3 were defined by two consecutive negative NP/OP PCR tests, clearance by a healthcare professional, or resolution of symptoms. Each participant in the prospective study had whole blood, serum and a nasopharyngeal or oropharyngeal swab collected by mobile phlebotomists. Prospective study participants could optionally give additional blood draws and questionnaires over a 2-month period. Prospective study blood samples were shipped either frozen or at room temperature before DNA extraction. TCRbeta CDR3 regions were amplified from genomic DNA by means of the immunoSEQ Assay, a bias-controlled multiplex PCR. Per the source publication's procedure: Nucleated cell counts per sample were estimated from amplification of reference gene primers within the assay. Sequence reads were collapsed and filtered to measure the absolute abundance of every unique TCRbeta CDR3 rearrangement. For each sample, productive Simpson clonality was calculated as the square root of Simpson's diversity index over productive rearrangements. TCRdb took this table from immuneACCESS and kept in-frame rearrangements with V and J called. Such tables lack part of the clones; where checked against another copy, unresolved V genes explain under half of the gap, and the rest is unexplained. The DNA gave D and trimming, while V, J and clone size come from that table. For this sample there are 400,000 to 500,000 clones; roughly 90% appear just once. The ten largest clones add up to 1.8% of the sample.

Deletion took 3 bases off V and 6 bases off J, with a span of 8 bases between the germline ends. Looking up the germline V gene yields CDR1 SGHVS and CDR2 FNYEAQ. The CDR3 holds 12 amino acids from the cysteine to the phenylalanine. Just the 36-base CDR3 DNA is kept, in frame starting at base 1. In the case of this clone: The antigen it recognizes is unknown. Base quality data are lacking; no much larger clone is found one base away.

The receptor chain draws on TRBV7-6 and TRBJ1-1; there is no confident call for the D gene. The material sequenced was PBMCs or T cells enriched from blood (not recorded which). The receptor was isolated from a woman aged 40 to 50 who had recovered from COVID-19. The CDR3 is CASSLSSSEAFF. The bases are TGTGCCAGCAGCTTGTCAAGCTCTGAAGCTTTCTTT.